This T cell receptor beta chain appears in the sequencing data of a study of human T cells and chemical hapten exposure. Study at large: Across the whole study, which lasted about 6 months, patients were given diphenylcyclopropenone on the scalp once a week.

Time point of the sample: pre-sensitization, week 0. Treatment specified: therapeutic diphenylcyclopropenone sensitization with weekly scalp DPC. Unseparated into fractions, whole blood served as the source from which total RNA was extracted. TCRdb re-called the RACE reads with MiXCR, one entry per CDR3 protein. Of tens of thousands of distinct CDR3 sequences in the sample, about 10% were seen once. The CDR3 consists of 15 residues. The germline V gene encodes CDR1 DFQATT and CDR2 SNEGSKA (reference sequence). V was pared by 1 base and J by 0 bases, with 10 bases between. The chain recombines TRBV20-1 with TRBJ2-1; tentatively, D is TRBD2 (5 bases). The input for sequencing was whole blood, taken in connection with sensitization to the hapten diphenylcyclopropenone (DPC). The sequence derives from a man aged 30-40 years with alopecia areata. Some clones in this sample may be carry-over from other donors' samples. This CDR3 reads CSARVGLSSYNEQFF. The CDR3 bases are TGCAGTGCTAGAGTCGGACTCTCCTCCTACAATGAGCAGTTCTTC.